This entry is about one TCR beta chain. The data are from a study of blood T cell repertoires in COVID-19. Some clones are missing from TCRdb's copy, which holds only in-frame ones; the method was immunoSEQ multiplex PCR. The sample yields approximately 54,000 clones, approximately 87% seen once. This CDR3 has 17 residues. The sample comprised peripheral blood. The TCR sequence derives from a man aged 45 to 65 with acute or convalescent COVID-19. The chain has TRBV21-1 and TRBJ1-2. TRBV21-1 is noted as a pseudogene. CDR3 coding DNA: TGTGCCAGCAGCAAAGAAGACTGGGGACTAGCTAACTATGGCTACACCTTC. Protein product: CASSKEDWGLANYGYTF.